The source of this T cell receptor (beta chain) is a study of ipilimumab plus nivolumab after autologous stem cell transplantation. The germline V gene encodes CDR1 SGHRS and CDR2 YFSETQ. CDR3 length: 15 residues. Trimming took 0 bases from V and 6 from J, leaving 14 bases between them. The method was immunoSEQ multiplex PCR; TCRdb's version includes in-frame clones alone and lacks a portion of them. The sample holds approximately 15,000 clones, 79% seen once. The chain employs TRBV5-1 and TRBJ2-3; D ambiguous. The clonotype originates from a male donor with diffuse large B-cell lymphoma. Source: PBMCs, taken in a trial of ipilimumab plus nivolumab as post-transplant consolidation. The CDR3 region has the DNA TGCGCCAGCAGCTTGGGATTAGTCAGCGCGGATACGCAGTATTTT. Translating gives CASSLGLVSADTQYF.